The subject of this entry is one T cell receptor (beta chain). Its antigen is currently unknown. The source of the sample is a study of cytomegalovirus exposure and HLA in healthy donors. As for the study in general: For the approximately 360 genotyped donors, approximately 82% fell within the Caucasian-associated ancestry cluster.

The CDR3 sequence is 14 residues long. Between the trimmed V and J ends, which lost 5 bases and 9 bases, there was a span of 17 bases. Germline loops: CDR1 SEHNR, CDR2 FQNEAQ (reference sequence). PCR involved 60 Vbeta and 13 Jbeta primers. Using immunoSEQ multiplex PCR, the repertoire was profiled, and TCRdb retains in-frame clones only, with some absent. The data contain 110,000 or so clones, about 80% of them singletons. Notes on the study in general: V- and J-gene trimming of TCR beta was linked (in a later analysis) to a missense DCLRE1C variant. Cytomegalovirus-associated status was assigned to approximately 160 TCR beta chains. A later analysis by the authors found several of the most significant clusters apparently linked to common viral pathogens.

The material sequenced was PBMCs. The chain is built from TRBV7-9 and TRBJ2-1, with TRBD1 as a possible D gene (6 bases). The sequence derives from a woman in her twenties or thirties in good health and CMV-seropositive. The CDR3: CASSHLQGTGEQFF. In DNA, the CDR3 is TGTGCCAGCAGCCATCTTCAGGGGACGGGTGAGCAGTTCTTC.